This T cell receptor (beta chain) was obtained from a study of graft-versus-host responses after intestinal transplantation. Study background: Each patient got anti-thymocyte globulin induction, then tacrolimus and steroids for roughly 3 years.

The J segment lost 6 bases and the V segment lost 3 bases, leaving 2 bases of the junction unmatched. The CDR3 is 15 amino acids. Germline values: CDR1 SGHDT, CDR2 YYEEEE. The authors seeded roughly 200,000 CFSE-labeled responder cells together with roughly 200,000 irradiated stimulator cells tagged with violet dye. Produced via immunoSEQ multiplex PCR; TCRdb's table is partial and in-frame only. The sample records over 3,500 clones, roughly 43% being singletons. This chain joins TRBV5-6 and TRBJ2-1; TRBD2 agrees at 14 bases. The sequences come from alloreactive CD8+ T cells from a mixed lymphocyte reaction culture, collected before transplantation. Subset given: CFSE-low proliferating T cells sorted from roughly six-day pre-transplant mixed lymphocyte reaction (GvH or HvG direction). The TCR originated in a human patient who was an organ donor for intestinal transplantation. The CDR3, as DNA: TGTGCCAGCAGCTCGGGGACTAGCGGGGGCAATGAGCAGTTCTTC. Amino acid sequence: CASSSGTSGGNEQFF.